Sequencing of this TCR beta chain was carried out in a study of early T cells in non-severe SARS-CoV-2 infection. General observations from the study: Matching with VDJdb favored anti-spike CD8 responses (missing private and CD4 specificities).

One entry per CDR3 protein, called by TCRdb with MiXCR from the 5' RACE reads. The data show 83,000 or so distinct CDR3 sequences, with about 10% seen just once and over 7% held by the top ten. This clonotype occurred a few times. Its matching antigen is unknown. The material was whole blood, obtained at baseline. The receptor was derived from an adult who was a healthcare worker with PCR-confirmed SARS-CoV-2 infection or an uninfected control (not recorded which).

DNA for the CDR3: TGTGCCAGCAGGGCCCTCGTCCGGGGGACCCCCTACAATGAGCAGTTCTTC. This translates into CASRALVRGTPYNEQFF. The chain employs TRBV21-1 and TRBJ2-1; TRBD2 is the table's D call and was not checked against the DNA. TRBV21-1 is flagged as a pseudogene. The CDR3 length is 17 residues.